This T cell receptor beta chain was identified during a study of CD8 T cells in ankylosing spondylitis. Whole-study results and caveats: The study identified a TCR beta motif of about eight highly homologous variants that appeared characteristic of ankylosing spondylitis blood. It was reported that disease-linked clones were significantly enriched in matched ankylosing spondylitis synovial fluid.

TCRdb redid the calling of the 5' RACE reads with MiXCR, one entry per CDR3 protein. Among 250,000 to 300,000 distinct CDR3 sequences listed, more than 15% were seen once. About this clonotype itself: The antigen is not known.

Germline CDR1 and CDR2: MNHEY and SVGAGI. The CDR3 loop spans 15 amino acids. V was clipped by 0 bases and J by 6 bases; unmatched bases: 6. The sample comprised blood, either unsorted or a sorted T cell fraction (not recorded which). The receptor was isolated from a male donor with ankylosing spondylitis or in good health (not recorded which). J is TRBJ2-7 and V is TRBV6-5; 9 bases fit TRBD2. CDR3 sequence (DNA): TGTGCCAGCAGTTACTCGGGTAGCGGGAGTAGCGAGCAGTACTTC. This encodes CASSYSGSGSSEQYF.